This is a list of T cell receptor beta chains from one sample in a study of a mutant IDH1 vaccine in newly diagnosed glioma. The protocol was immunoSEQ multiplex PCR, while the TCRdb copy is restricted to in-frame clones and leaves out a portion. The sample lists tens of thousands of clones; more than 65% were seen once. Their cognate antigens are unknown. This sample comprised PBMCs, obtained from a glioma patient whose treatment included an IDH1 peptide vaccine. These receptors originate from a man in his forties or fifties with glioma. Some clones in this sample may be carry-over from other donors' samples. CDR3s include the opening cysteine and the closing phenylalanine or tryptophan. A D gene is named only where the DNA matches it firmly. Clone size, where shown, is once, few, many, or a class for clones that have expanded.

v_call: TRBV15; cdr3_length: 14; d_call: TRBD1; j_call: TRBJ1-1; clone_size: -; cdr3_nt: TGTGCCACCAGCAGAGATACAGGGGTAGCTGAAGCTTTCTTT; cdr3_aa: CATSRDTGVAEAFF
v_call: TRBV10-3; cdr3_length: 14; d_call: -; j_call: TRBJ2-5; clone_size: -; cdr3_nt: TGTGCCATCAGTGGTTCGGGTAGCCAAGAGACCCAGTACTTC; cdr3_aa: CAISGSGSQETQYF
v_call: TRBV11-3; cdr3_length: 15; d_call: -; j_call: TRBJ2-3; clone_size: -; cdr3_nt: TGTGCCAGCAGTCCCGGGACGGGAACAGTGGATACGCAGTATTTT; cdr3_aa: CASSPGTGTVDTQYF
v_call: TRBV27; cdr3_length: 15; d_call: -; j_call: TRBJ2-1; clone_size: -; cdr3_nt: TGTGCCACCGTCTCACAGGGAGTGGGGGTCAATGAGCAGTTCTTC; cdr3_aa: CATVSQGVGVNEQFF
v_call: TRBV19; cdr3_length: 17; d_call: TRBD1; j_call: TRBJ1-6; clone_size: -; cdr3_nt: TGTGCCAGTAGTCTTCGGTCGGGGACAGGGTCATCTTCACCCCTCCACTTT; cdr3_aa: CASSLRSGTGSSSPLHF
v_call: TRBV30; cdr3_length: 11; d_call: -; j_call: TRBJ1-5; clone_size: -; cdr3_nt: TGTGCCTGGAGTGTTGGACAACCCCAGCATTTT; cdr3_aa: CAWSVGQPQHF
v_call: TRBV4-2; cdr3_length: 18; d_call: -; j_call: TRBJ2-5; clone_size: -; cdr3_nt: TGTGCCAGCAGCCAAGATACCCCCGGGGGGCTCGGACAAGAGACCCAGTACTTC; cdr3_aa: CASSQDTPGGLGQETQYF
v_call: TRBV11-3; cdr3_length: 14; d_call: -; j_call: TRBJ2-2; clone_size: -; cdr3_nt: TGTGCCAGCAGCTGGGGACGGACGACCGGGGAGCTGTTTTTT; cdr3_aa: CASSWGRTTGELFF
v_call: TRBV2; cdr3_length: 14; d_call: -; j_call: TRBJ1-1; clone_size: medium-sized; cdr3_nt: TGTGCCAGCAGTGTGATTGACAGTCGCACTGAAGCTTTCTTT; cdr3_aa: CASSVIDSRTEAFF
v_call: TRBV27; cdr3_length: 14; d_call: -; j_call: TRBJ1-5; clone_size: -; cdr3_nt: TGTGCCAGCAGTCTTCATTTTAGCAATCAGCCCCAGCATTTT; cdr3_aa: CASSLHFSNQPQHF
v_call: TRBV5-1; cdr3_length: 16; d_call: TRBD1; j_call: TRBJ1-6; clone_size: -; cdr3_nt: TGCGCCAGCAGCGGTGGGACAGCCCCCAACCGTTCACCCCTCCACTTT; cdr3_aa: CASSGGTAPNRSPLHF
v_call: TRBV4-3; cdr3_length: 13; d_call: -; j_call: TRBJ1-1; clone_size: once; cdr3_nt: TGCGCCAGCAGTCAGAGACATGAAACTGAAGCTTTCTTT; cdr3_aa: CASSQRHETEAFF
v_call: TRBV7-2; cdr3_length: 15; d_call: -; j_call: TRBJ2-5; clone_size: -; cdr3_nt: TGTGCCAGCAGCTTAGCCTCGGGCCCCTCGGAGACCCAGTACTTC; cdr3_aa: CASSLASGPSETQYF
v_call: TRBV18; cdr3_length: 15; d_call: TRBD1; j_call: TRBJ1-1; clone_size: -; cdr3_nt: TGTGCCAGCCTAAGCCTAAGGGGGCTTCAGGCTGAAGCTTTCTTT; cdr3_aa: CASLSLRGLQAEAFF
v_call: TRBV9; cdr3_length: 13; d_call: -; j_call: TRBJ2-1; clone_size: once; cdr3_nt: TGTGCCAGGGGGGGACGTCGGAGTAATGAGCAGTTCTTC; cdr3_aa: CARGGRRSNEQFF
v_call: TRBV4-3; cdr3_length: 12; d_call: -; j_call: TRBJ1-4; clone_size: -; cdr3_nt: TGCGCCAGCAGCCAAGGTCGCGAAAAACTGTTTTTT; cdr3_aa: CASSQGREKLFF
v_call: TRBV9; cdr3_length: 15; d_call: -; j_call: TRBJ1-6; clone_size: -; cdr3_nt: TGTGCCAGCAGCGTAGTCCCCACAAATAATTCACCCCTCCACTTT; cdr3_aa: CASSVVPTNNSPLHF
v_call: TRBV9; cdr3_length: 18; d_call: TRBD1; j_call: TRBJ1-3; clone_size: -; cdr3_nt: TGTGCCAGCAGCGTAGGATATTTAGGGGGCCTCTCTGGAAACACCATATATTTT; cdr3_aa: CASSVGYLGGLSGNTIYF
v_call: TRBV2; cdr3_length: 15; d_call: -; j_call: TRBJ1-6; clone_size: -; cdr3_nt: TGTGCCAGCAGTGGGGAGAGCTCCTATAATTCACCCCTCCACTTT; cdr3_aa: CASSGESSYNSPLHF
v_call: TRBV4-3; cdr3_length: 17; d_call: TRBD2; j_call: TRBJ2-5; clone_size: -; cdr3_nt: TGCGCCAGCAGCCAAGATGTGGGGACTAGCTTGGTGGGAACCCAGTACTTC; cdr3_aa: CASSQDVGTSLVGTQYF